Sequencing of this T cell receptor (beta chain) was carried out in a study of control samples from healthy donors and cancer patients. Per the germline V gene, CDR1 is GTSNPN and CDR2 is SVGIG (reference sequence). The CDR3 runs 15 residues. V was pared by 3 bases and J by 0 bases, with 12 bases between. Clones were sequenced by immunoSEQ multiplex PCR, and TCRdb holds only the in-frame ones, with some missing. The sample has tens of thousands of clones; just over 90% are singletons. The chain combines TRBV30 with TRBJ1-5; D is perhaps TRBD1 (6 bases). The sequencing sample was made of blood. The sequence came from a woman aged 25 to 39 in good health. The CDR3 protein is CAWSPGTNSNQPQHF. The CDR3 coding sequence is TGTGCCTGGAGCCCAGGGACAAATAGCAATCAGCCCCAGCATTTT.